These T cell receptor beta chains were read from a single sample in a study of regulatory T cells in long-lasting Graves disease. A single record per CDR3 protein comes from TCRdb applying MiXCR to the multiplex PCR reads. This sample has 500,000 or so distinct CDR3 sequences, with 13% to 15% found just once. These records were also assigned to another study, of T cells in Graves' hyperthyroidism and ophthalmopathy.

Source: peripheral blood mononuclear cells (PBMCs), taken at new diagnosis, from a patient treated with antithyroid drugs. The receptors stem from a woman between 50 and 59 years old with Graves disease. Each CDR3 is given with its conserved first and last residue. A D gene is named only where the DNA matches it firmly. Clone size is not always given. Where it is, it says once, few, many or a class for expanded clones.

v_call,d_call,clone_size,j_call,cdr3_aa,cdr3_nt
TRBV5-1,-,many,TRBJ2-1,CASSYPGLANEQFF,TGCGCCAGCAGCTACCCGGGACTGGCTAATGAGCAGTTCTTC
TRBV27,-,-,TRBJ2-7,CASSLAGQNYYEQYF,TGTGCCAGCAGTTTGGCCGGGCAGAACTACTACGAGCAGTACTTC
TRBV4-1,TRBD1,-,TRBJ1-5,CASSQGDRDVLTQHF,TGCGCCAGCAGCCAAGGGGACAGGGACGTTTTGACCCAGCATTTT
TRBV18,-,many,TRBJ2-3,CASSPADTQYF,TGTGCCAGCTCACCGGCAGATACGCAGTATTTT
TRBV10-3,-,-,TRBJ2-7,CAISELQGSYEQYF,TGTGCCATCAGTGAGTTACAGGGATCCTACGAGCAGTACTTC
TRBV7-9,-,-,TRBJ1-5,CASSSSLSFEPQHF,TGTGCCAGCAGCTCCTCCTTAAGTTTTGAGCCCCAGCATTTT
TRBV12-3/TRBV12-4,-,-,TRBJ2-7,CASSLWVIGPLSSYEQYF,TGTGCCAGCAGTTTGTGGGTTATCGGTCCCCTAAGCTCCTACGAGCAGTACTTC
TRBV28,-,-,TRBJ1-2,CASSSAHPISTANYGYTF,TGTGCCAGCAGTTCCGCACATCCTATTTCCACCGCTAACTATGGCTACACCTTC
TRBV6-2/TRBV6-3,TRBD1,many,TRBJ2-2,CASGRTGGYTGELFF,TGTGCCAGCGGGAGGACAGGGGGCTACACCGGGGAGCTGTTTTTT
TRBV11-3,-,many,TRBJ1-5,CASSLDLSRGNQPQHF,TGTGCCAGCAGCTTAGATTTGTCCAGGGGCAATCAGCCCCAGCATTTT
TRBV7-6,-,-,TRBJ1-2,CASSPPRPSYGYTF,TGTGCCAGCAGCCCTCCCCGTCCCTCCTATGGCTACACCTTC
TRBV7-3,TRBD2,many,TRBJ2-1,CASSPRGLAGGSNEQFF,TGTGCCAGCAGCCCCCGCGGACTAGCGGGAGGGAGTAATGAGCAGTTCTTC
TRBV7-9,TRBD2,few,TRBJ2-7,CASSLSGRLYEQYF,TGTGCCAGCAGCCTTAGCGGGAGGCTCTACGAGCAGTACTTC
TRBV27,-,many,TRBJ2-5,CASSHRAGETQYF,TGTGCCAGCAGCCACAGGGCAGGGGAGACCCAGTACTTC
TRBV20-1,-,few,TRBJ2-3,CSAKPIVGADTQYF,TGCAGTGCTAAACCCATAGTGGGAGCAGATACGCAGTATTTT
TRBV2,-,many,TRBJ2-4,CASSEASGTGRF,TGTGCCAGCAGTGAAGCGAGCGGGACAGGTCGGTTC
TRBV19,-,-,TRBJ2-2,CASSIRPGGGELFF,TGTGCCAGTAGTATTCGTCCAGGAGGCGGGGAGCTGTTTTTT
TRBV20-1,-,-,TRBJ1-2,CSANPGITNYGYTF,TGCAGTGCTAACCCGGGAATCACTAACTATGGCTACACCTTC
TRBV5-1,TRBD1,many,TRBJ2-7,CASSLQGALGEQYF,TGCGCCAGCAGCCTACAGGGGGCGTTGGGCGAGCAGTACTTC
TRBV6-5,-,many,TRBJ1-5,CASSYSLTGGGYDQPQHF,TGTGCCAGCAGTTACTCGTTAACAGGAGGGGGGTACGATCAGCCCCAGCATTTT
TRBV20-1,-,few,TRBJ2-5,CSARMTGRNSQETQYF,TGCAGTGCTAGAATGACCGGGCGAAACTCCCAAGAGACCCAGTACTTC
TRBV9,-,-,TRBJ2-2,CASSVKGFAGTGELFF,TGTGCCAGCAGCGTGAAAGGATTCGCGGGCACCGGGGAGCTGTTTTTT
TRBV2,-,many,TRBJ1-5,CATARDNNQPQHF,TGTGCCACCGCCCGGGACAACAATCAGCCCCAGCATTTT
TRBV18,-,many,TRBJ2-1,CASSLSGFRLNNEQFF,TGTGCCAGCTCACTATCGGGGTTTAGGTTAAACAATGAGCAGTTCTTC
TRBV3-1,-,-,TRBJ2-7,CASSRQGNYYEQYF,TGTGCCAGCAGCCGCCAGGGAAATTACTACGAGCAGTACTTC
TRBV2,-,many,TRBJ1-5,CASTQGGVGQPQHF,TGTGCCAGCACCCAGGGAGGGGTGGGACAGCCCCAGCATTTT
TRBV5-6,-,-,TRBJ2-4,CASSRFGNIKYF,TGTGCCAGCAGTAGATTCGGAAACATTAAGTACTTC
TRBV6-9,TRBD1,many,TRBJ2-7,CASSYFGQGGYEQYF,TGTGCCAGCAGTTACTTTGGACAGGGGGGCTACGAGCAGTACTTC
TRBV10-3,TRBD1,many,TRBJ2-7,CAIRGQYEQYF,TGTGCCATCAGGGGACAGTACGAGCAGTACTTC
TRBV5-1,-,-,TRBJ2-3,CASSFSSTSTDTQYF,TGCGCCAGCAGCTTCTCATCTACTAGCACAGATACGCAGTATTTT
TRBV5-1,-,-,TRBJ1-4,CAGSFQGPATNEKLFF,TGCGCCGGCAGCTTTCAGGGCCCCGCAACTAATGAAAAACTGTTTTTT
TRBV3-1,-,many,TRBJ2-5,CASSQGTEETQYF,TGTGCCAGCAGCCAAGGGACAGAAGAGACCCAGTACTTC
TRBV4-2,-,many,TRBJ2-7,CASSQVSSGYEQYF,TGTGCCAGCAGCCAAGTTTCTAGTGGGTACGAGCAGTACTTC
TRBV20-1,TRBD2,few,TRBJ2-5,CSARERGTSGRSEAQYF,TGCAGTGCTAGAGAACGGGGGACTAGCGGGAGGTCTGAGGCCCAGTACTTC
TRBV20-1,-,many,TRBJ2-2,CSARVEGNTGELFF,TGCAGTGCGAGGGTTGAAGGGAACACCGGGGAGCTGTTTTTT
TRBV7-9,TRBD1,many,TRBJ2-1,CASSSGQEGGNEQFF,TGTGCCAGCAGCTCGGGACAGGAAGGCGGCAATGAGCAGTTCTTC
TRBV2,-,many,TRBJ1-1,CASSELTVTEAFF,TGTGCCAGCAGTGAATTGACAGTGACTGAAGCTTTCTTT
TRBV5-1,-,many,TRBJ2-7,CASSSRRGHRAYEQYF,TGCGCCAGCAGCTCCCGTAGGGGACACAGGGCTTACGAGCAGTACTTC
TRBV7-9,-,many,TRBJ1-2,CASSSTGGDPYGYTF,TGTGCCAGCAGCTCGACGGGAGGGGATCCCTATGGCTACACCTTC
TRBV24-1,-,-,TRBJ1-1,CATRSDGTNTEAFF,TGTGCCACCAGGTCGGACGGGACCAACACTGAAGCTTTCTTT
TRBV4-2,-,few,TRBJ2-7,CASSQTQEALYEQYF,TGTGCCAGCAGCCAAACTCAGGAGGCCCTCTACGAGCAGTACTTC
TRBV5-1,-,many,TRBJ2-3,CASSLESDTQYF,TGCGCCAGCAGCTTGGAGTCAGATACGCAGTATTTT
TRBV3-1,TRBD1,many,TRBJ1-6,CASSSTGGNSPLHF,TGTGCCAGCAGCTCGACAGGGGGCAATTCACCCCTCCACTTT
TRBV29-1,TRBD1,-,TRBJ2-5,CSGRTGGQTQYF,TGCAGCGGCCGGACAGGGGGGCAGACCCAGTACTTC
TRBV6-5,TRBD2,-,TRBJ2-7,CASSYSSGRAAEQYF,TGTGCCAGCAGTTACTCGAGCGGGAGGGCTGCCGAGCAGTACTTC
TRBV5-5,-,few,TRBJ2-1,CASSLWKLNEQFF,TGTGCCAGCAGCCTGTGGAAGCTCAATGAGCAGTTCTTC
TRBV29-1,-,few,TRBJ2-7,CSAATQGIKEQYF,TGCAGCGCCGCAACGCAGGGAATAAAAGAGCAGTACTTC
TRBV28,TRBD2,many,TRBJ2-2,CASSSLLAGGTNTGELFF,TGTGCCAGCAGTTCGCTCCTAGCGGGAGGAACGAACACCGGGGAGCTGTTTTTT
TRBV24-1,TRBD2,-,TRBJ2-1,CATSEGLAGANNEQFF,TGTGCCACCAGTGAGGGGCTGGCGGGAGCGAACAATGAGCAGTTCTTC
TRBV7-9,TRBD1,-,TRBJ1-3,CASSPDDRGSGNTIYF,TGTGCCAGCAGCCCCGATGACAGGGGCTCTGGAAACACCATATATTTT
TRBV30,-,-,TRBJ2-7,CAWSHRGQIYEQYF,TGTGCCTGGAGCCATCGGGGACAAATCTACGAGCAGTACTTC
TRBV3-1,-,few,TRBJ2-7,CASSPYRRAYEQYF,TGTGCCAGCAGCCCCTACCGCAGGGCCTACGAGCAGTACTTC
TRBV25-1,TRBD1,few,TRBJ2-5,CASSDPSGQGVETQYF,TGTGCCAGCAGTGACCCGTCGGGACAGGGGGTGGAGACCCAGTACTTC